This T cell receptor (beta chain) was captured in a study of blood T cell repertoires in COVID-19. With V trimmed by 5 bases and J by 1 base, 7 bases remained unmatched. CDR1 and CDR2 (germline): MDHEN, SYDVKM. The CDR3 has 15 residues. The method was immunoSEQ multiplex PCR; TCRdb's version includes in-frame clones alone and lacks a portion of them. The data contain about 50,000 clones, around 86% of them seen just once; the ten biggest clones take up roughly 2.1%. This chain links TRBV28 with TRBJ1-1; 7 bases are shared with TRBD1. The clonotype comes from a woman aged 55-70 years with acute or convalescent COVID-19. Input material: peripheral blood. CDR3 bases: TGTGCCAGCAGTAACAGGGGAATGGGGAACACTGAAGCTTTCTTT. Residues: CASSNRGMGNTEAFF. Variable domain in full (rest from reference TRBV28 and TRBJ1-1): DVKVTQSSRYLVKRTGEKVFLECVQDMDHENMFWYRQDPGLGLRLIYFSYDVKMKEKGDIPEGYSVSREKKERFSLILESASTNQTSMYLCASSNRGMGNTEAFFGQGTRLTVV.